This record concerns one T cell receptor beta chain sequence. The entry originates in a study of control samples from healthy donors and cancer patients. Method: immunoSEQ multiplex PCR; TCRdb's copy keeps in-frame clones and lacks some. The table has 190,000 or so clones, 80% to 95% seen once; the top ten hold about 1.6%. Germline V gene sequence: CDR1 SGHTA, CDR2 FQGTGA. The junction had 4 bases not matched to a gene; V was cut back by 2 bases and J by 2 bases. The CDR3 extends over 16 amino acids. This rearrangement joins TRBV7-3 to TRBJ2-3; 10 nucleotides line up with TRBD1. The clonotype was recovered from a man younger than 30 in good health. Sequences were obtained from blood. The chain's CDR3 is CASSLGTGVITDTQYF. Here the CDR3 DNA reads TGTGCCAGCAGCTTAGGGACAGGGGTAATCACAGATACGCAGTATTTT.